The 10 T cell receptor beta chains given below trace back to one sample, sequenced in a study of T cell changes during pregnancy in multiple sclerosis. Sequenced by immunoSEQ multiplex PCR; TCRdb stores in-frame clones only, minus some. The sample comprises about 83,000 clones, roughly nine tenths of which are singletons, and around 3.4% rests with the top ten. Sample: PBMCs, taken in the first trimester of pregnancy. Source of these receptors: a female donor in good health, serving as a control in a pregnancy study. Some clones in this sample may be carry-over from other donors' samples.

This chain connects TRBV6-1 to TRBJ2-7, with TRBD2 matching over 9 bases. The junction had 6 bases not matched to a gene; V was cut back by 6 bases and J by 0 bases. The germline V gene encodes CDR1 MNHNS and CDR2 SASEGT. The CDR3 totals 15 residues. CDR3 loop: CASRTTSGNSYEQYF. DNA for the CDR3: TGTGCCAGCAGAACGACTAGCGGCAACTCCTACGAGCAGTACTTC.

The chain has TRBV2 and TRBJ2-3, with TRBD2 identical over 10 bases. Trimming removed 10 bases from V and 0 bases from J; junction bases left unmatched: 4. Germline V gene lookup returns CDR1 SNHLY and CDR2 FYNNEI. The length of the CDR3 is 14 residues. The CDR3 here is CAIGLAASTDTQYF. CDR3 DNA: TGTGCCATAGGACTAGCGGCAAGCACAGATACGCAGTATTTT.

The gene calls are TRBV14 and TRBJ1-2, with D maybe TRBD1 (6 bases). Germline values: CDR1 SGHDN, CDR2 FVKESK. The length of the CDR3 is 15 residues. V lost 6 bases and J lost 6, with 20 bases in between. The CDR3 loop reads CASSLRQAPRNGYTF. The CDR3 DNA reads as TGTGCCAGCAGTCTTCGACAGGCCCCCCGAAATGGCTACACCTTC.

This chain links TRBV4-1 with TRBJ1-3, with a tentative D call TRBD1 (6 bases). This CDR3 contains 16 residues. Germline CDR1 reads MGHRA; CDR2 reads YSYEKL. Trimming cost V 2 bases and J 0 bases, with 11 bases left between them. This chain's CDR3 is CASSQPTGSSGNTIYF. DNA for the CDR3: TGCGCCAGCAGCCAACCAACAGGGAGCTCTGGAAACACCATATATTTT.

This clone has just a few counts. J is TRBJ1-1 and V is TRBV10-3; TRBD1 agrees at 7 bases. In germline, CDR1 is ENHRY, CDR2 SYGVKD. V was pared by 5 bases and J by 8 bases, with 5 bases of the junction left unmatched. This CDR3 spans 12 amino acids. CDR3 bases: TGTGCCATCAGTCCAGGGGGGAGCGAAGCTTTCTTT. The encoded protein is CAISPGGSEAFF.

In its sample, this clone was seen once. This rearrangement joins TRBV27 to TRBJ2-7; 9 positions agree with TRBD1. This CDR3 region has 13 residues. Unmatched junction bases numbered 5, after V lost 6 bases and J lost 5 bases. From germline, CDR1 is MNHEY and CDR2 SMNVEV (reference sequence). CDR3 amino acids: CASSYRGLDEQYF. As DNA, the CDR3 is TGTGCCAGCAGCTACAGGGGGCTGGACGAGCAGTACTTC.

The table lists this clone with a few counts. The genes are TRBV13 and TRBJ2-1; 8 nucleotides align to TRBD2. CDR3 length: 16 amino acids. V was pared by 5 bases and J by 7 bases, with 13 bases of the junction left unmatched. Germline V lookup: CDR1 PRHDT, CDR2 FYEKMQ (reference sequence). The DNA of the CDR3 is TGTGCCAGCAGCCCCCAGGTCACAGCGGGAGTTAATGAGCAGTTCTTC. Encoded protein: CASSPQVTAGVNEQFF.

The V gene is TRBV6-5, the J gene TRBJ1-2; D uncertain. Germline loops: CDR1 MNHEY, CDR2 SVGAGI. CDR3 length: 14 amino acids. The V end was cut by 2 bases, the J end by 1 base, with 8 bases between. CDR3 residues: CASSYAQRNYGYTF. The CDR3 bases are TGTGCCAGCAGTTACGCCCAGCGTAACTATGGCTACACCTTC.

The V call is TRBV7-8, the J call TRBJ2-3, with 8 bases aligning to TRBD2. Germline lookup yields CDR1 SGHVS and CDR2 FQNEAQ. The CDR3 totals 16 residues. With 5 bases clipped from V and 7 bases from J, the junction kept 14 bases outside the gene matches. The CDR3 protein is CASSLPLGLVVHTQYF. The CDR3 DNA follows: TGTGCCAGCAGCCTACCCTTGGGACTAGTTGTGCATACGCAGTATTTT.

The chain carries TRBV27 and TRBJ2-3, with D unresolved. The germline CDR1 and CDR2 sequences are MNHEY and SMNVEV (reference sequence). V was shortened by 0 bases and J by 2 bases, with 6 bases between the two germline ends. This CDR3 is 14 amino acids long. The CDR3 sequence: CASSLSEITDTQYF. The CDR3 nucleotides read TGTGCCAGCAGTTTATCAGAGATCACAGATACGCAGTATTTT.